These 29 T cell receptor beta chains originate from one sample sequenced in a study of blood T cell repertoires in COVID-19. Assay: immunoSEQ multiplex PCR; the TCRdb copy retains only in-frame clones and omits some. The top ten hold 6.5% of the sample, which has 150,000 to 200,000 clones, 80% seen once. Sequencing input: peripheral blood. These receptor sequences come from a man between 70 and 80 years old with active or convalescent COVID-19.

The CDR3 DNA is TGTGCCAGCAGCTTGGAGACTGGCAATGAGCAGTTCTTC. As protein: CASSLETGNEQFF. This chain uses TRBV5-4 with TRBJ2-1; D is undetermined. This CDR3 is 13 amino acids long. From germline, CDR1 is SGHNT and CDR2 YYREEE (reference sequence). V was trimmed by 0 bases and J by 6 bases, leaving 7 bases between them.

The chain uses TRBV28 and TRBJ2-1, with 9 bases identical to TRBD2. Germline lookup yields CDR1 MDHEN and CDR2 SYDVKM. The trim removed 3 bases at V and 4 bases at J, leaving 13 bases unmatched. The CDR3 totals 18 residues. The CDR3 DNA reads as TGTGCCAGCAGTTTTGAAAATTGGCGGGGGGGCGTTTACAATGAGCAGTTCTTC. Amino acids: CASSFENWRGGVYNEQFF.

The J gene is TRBJ1-5, the V gene TRBV6-5; no definite D call. Germline loops: CDR1 MNHEY, CDR2 SVGAGI. This CDR3 comprises 13 residues. V was clipped by 6 bases and J by 5 bases, with 11 bases between them. CDR3 bases: TGTGCCAGCAGCCTAGAGGTTTATCAGCCCCAGCATTTT. It yields the protein CASSLEVYQPQHF.

This chain connects TRBV5-6 to TRBJ2-7; TRBD1 agrees at 7 bases. Germline V gene lookup returns CDR1 SGHDT and CDR2 YYEEEE. The CDR3 has 12 residues. The V gene end was trimmed by 7 bases and the J gene end by 3 bases; junction bases not matched to a gene: 4. Here the CDR3 reads CASHRDSYEQYF. In nucleotides, the CDR3 is TGTGCCAGCCACCGGGACAGCTACGAGCAGTACTTC.

The J gene is TRBJ1-1, the V gene TRBV10-2, with D perhaps TRBD1 (6 bases). CDR3 size: 14 residues. The V gene lost 6 bases and the J gene lost 5 bases, with 16 bases spanning the gap. The germline gives CDR1 WSHSY, CDR2 SAAADI. In nucleotides, the CDR3 is TGCGCCAGCAGCGAGGGGCAGGGGTGGACTGAAGCTTTCTTT. Translating gives CASSEGQGWTEAFF.

This clone was counted between two and nine times. The CDR3 region has the DNA TGTGCCAGCAGCACACAGACAGGTTCACCCCTCCACTTT. Translated, it gives CASSTQTGSPLHF. V gene TRBV7-9 combines with J gene TRBJ1-6, with D possibly TRBD1 on 6 matching bases. Germline CDR1 SEHNR, CDR2 FQNEAQ (reference sequence). With 5 bases removed from V and 9 bases from J, the gap between germline ends came to 11 bases. This CDR3 comprises 13 residues.

Worth noting for this clone: Other DNA sequences of this sample code for an identical CDR3. The chain links TRBV5-1 to TRBJ2-7; the match to TRBD1 covers 8 bases. This CDR3 spans 14 amino acids. Trimming at V came to 5 bases and at J to 4 bases, leaving 8 bases not matched to a gene. The germline V gene has CDR1 SGHRS and CDR2 YFSETQ. This CDR3 is CASRGQGASYEQYF. The CDR3, as DNA: TGCGCCAGCAGGGGGCAGGGGGCCTCGTACGAGCAGTACTTC.

V gene TRBV5-1 combines with J gene TRBJ2-7; 12 bases agree with TRBD1. V lost 0 bases to trimming and J lost 5 bases; unmatched junction nucleotides: 3. This CDR3 has 15 amino acids. Germline assignment: CDR1 SGHRS and CDR2 YFSETQ. The CDR3 coding sequence is TGCGCCAGCAGCTTGGTGGGACAGGGGGCGGACGAGCAGTACTTC. Encoded protein: CASSLVGQGADEQYF.

The V gene is TRBV30, the J gene TRBJ1-2; 10 bases fit TRBD1. CDR3 length: 16 residues. The V segment lost 3 bases and the J segment 2 bases; nucleotides outside the gene matches: 9. Germline assignment: CDR1 GTSNPN and CDR2 SVGIG (reference sequence). CDR3 in amino acids: CAWRTADRGWNYGYTF. The DNA of the CDR3 is TGTGCCTGGAGGACAGCGGACAGGGGGTGGAACTATGGCTACACCTTC. The full variable domain, rest sourced from reference TRBV30 and TRBJ1-2, is SQTIHQWPATLVQPVGSPLSLECTVEGTSNPNLYWYRQAAGRGLQLLFYSVGIGQISSEVPQNLSASRPQDRQFILSSKKLLLSDSGFYLCAWRTADRGWNYGYTFGSGTRLTVV.

J is TRBJ1-2 and V is TRBV27; 7 bases match TRBD1. The CDR3 consists of 13 residues. Losses at the gene ends were 6 bases for V and 4 bases for J; bases not matched to a gene: 5. CDR1 and CDR2 (germline): MNHEY, SMNVEV (reference sequence). The CDR3 is CASSLAGGYGYTF. CDR3 nucleotides: TGTGCCAGCAGCCTCGCAGGGGGCTATGGCTACACCTTC.

The J gene is TRBJ1-3, the V gene TRBV30, with a tentative D call TRBD1 (6 bases). CDR3 size: 18 residues. Deletions cut 0 bases from V and 2 bases from J, with 20 bases between. Germline CDR1 is GTSNPN and CDR2 is SVGIG (reference sequence). CDR3 DNA: TGTGCCTGGAGTGTACATTGGGCTACGACAGGAACTGGAAACACCATATATTTT. Translated: CAWSVHWATTGTGNTIYF.

The chain joins TRBV3-1 (or the pseudogene TRBV3-2) to TRBJ1-1, with TRBD1 as a possible D gene (5 bases). CDR3 length equals 13 residues. V lost 4 bases and J lost 10, with 16 bases in between. Germline assignment: CDR1 LGHDT and CDR2 YNNKEL (reference sequence). The CDR3 here is CASSLSDRRGAFF. The CDR3 nucleotides read TGTGCCAGCAGCCTCTCTGACAGAAGGGGAGCTTTCTTT.

V and J are TRBV6-5 and TRBJ2-5, with TRBD1 identical over 9 bases. V lost 6 bases, J lost 5 bases, and 10 bases stayed unmatched. The CDR3 is 15 amino acids. Germline CDR1 is MNHEY and CDR2 is SVGAGI. The chain's CDR3 is CASSSPGQGRETQYF. DNA for the CDR3: TGTGCCAGCAGCTCACCGGGACAGGGCCGTGAGACCCAGTACTTC.

This clone was seen a few times. The chain is built from TRBV5-1 and TRBJ1-1; the match to TRBD1 covers 8 bases. V was pared by 3 bases and J by 7 bases, with 8 bases of the junction left unmatched. The CDR3 is 14 amino acids. Looked up from germline, CDR1 is SGHRS and CDR2 is YFSETQ. The CDR3 spells CASSSDRGLIEAFF. In DNA, the CDR3 is TGCGCCAGCAGCTCCGACAGGGGCCTGATTGAAGCTTTCTTT.

The rearrangement uses TRBV13 and TRBJ2-2; D uncertain. The CDR3 covers 15 residues. CDR1 and CDR2 from the germline V gene are PRHDT and FYEKMQ (reference sequence). Trimming removed 0 bases at V and 1 base at J, with 6 bases between. CDR3 in amino acids: CASSLGLMNTGELFF. The CDR3, as DNA: TGTGCCAGCAGCTTAGGACTAATGAACACCGGGGAGCTGTTTTTT.

The chain is built from TRBV5-6 and TRBJ1-6; D is perhaps TRBD1 (5 bases). Deletions cut 4 bases from V and 11 bases from J, with 28 bases between. The CDR3 contains 18 residues. CDR1 and CDR2 from the germline V gene are SGHDT and YYEEEE. CDR3 nucleotide sequence: TGTGCCAGCAGCCCGGGCCAGGAAACCGGGGGGAAAAGGGCACCCCTCCACTTT. This translates into CASSPGQETGGKRAPLHF. The full variable domain, its missing parts supplied by reference TRBV5-6 and TRBJ1-6, is DAGVTQSPTHLIKTRGQQVTLRCSPKSGHDTVSWYQQALGQGPQFIFQYYEEEERQRGNFPDRFSGHQFPNYSSELNVNALLLGDSALYLCASSPGQETGGKRAPLHFGNGTRLTVT.

The rearrangement uses TRBV10-3 and TRBJ1-1, with D unresolved. Germline CDR1 and CDR2: ENHRY and SYGVKD. The CDR3 consists of 14 residues. The V end lost 0 bases, the J end lost 7 bases, and 12 bases lay between the germline ends. DNA of the CDR3: TGTGCCATCAGTGAGTCAAAGATCGGGTATGAAGCTTTCTTT. Encoded protein: CAISESKIGYEAFF.

J is TRBJ1-3 and V is TRBV6-1; 9 nucleotides match TRBD1. The V and J ends lost 6 bases and 6 bases, in that order; junction bases with no gene match: 6. Germline CDR1 and CDR2: MNHNS and SASEGT. The CDR3 is 14 residues long. CDR3 in DNA: TGTGCCAGCAGAAACAGGGGGCAGGAAAACACCATATATTTT. This translates into CASRNRGQENTIYF.

The V call is TRBV2, the J call TRBJ1-5; possible D gene TRBD1, 6 bases. This CDR3 has 13 amino acids. CDR1 SNHLY and CDR2 FYNNEI come from the germline V gene. Trimming shortened V by 5 bases and J by 9 bases, and 14 bases separated the two germline ends. CDR3: CASSLQGQGPQHF. CDR3 DNA sequence: TGTGCCAGCAGTTTACAGGGACAAGGGCCCCAGCATTTT.

The gene calls are TRBV7-8 and TRBJ1-4, with D perhaps TRBD1 (5 bases). With 5 bases removed from V and 6 bases from J, the gap between germline ends came to 22 bases. CDR3 length: 17 amino acids. CDR1 is SGHVS, CDR2 FQNEAQ, per germline. CDR3 loop: CASSEPTSGGRDEKLFF. The CDR3 DNA reads as TGTGCCAGCAGCGAACCAACATCCGGGGGTCGCGATGAAAAACTGTTTTTT.

V and J are TRBV19 and TRBJ1-1; 9 bases map to TRBD1. The CDR3 has 13 residues. Germline CDR1 reads LNHDA; CDR2 reads SQIVND (reference sequence). With 5 bases clipped from V and 10 bases from J, the junction kept 8 bases outside the gene matches. CDR3 in amino acids: CASSPTGGITAFF. CDR3 bases: TGTGCCAGTAGTCCCACAGGGGGCATAACAGCTTTCTTT.

The rearrangement uses TRBV16 and TRBJ1-5, with D possibly matching TRBD1 (5 bases). V lost 4 bases to trimming and J lost 1 base, with 11 bases between them. The CDR3 is 15 residues long. Germline lookup yields CDR1 KGHSY and CDR2 FQNENV. CDR3 loop: CASSRAAGSNQPQHF. DNA of the CDR3: TGTGCCAGCAGCCGGGCGGCAGGGAGCAATCAGCCCCAGCATTTT.

This rearrangement joins TRBV5-1 to TRBJ1-5; TRBD1 matches 7 bases. The CDR3 is made up of 15 amino acids. J was trimmed by 4 bases and V by 2 bases; bases with no gene match: 6. CDR1 and CDR2 from the germline V gene are SGHRS and YFSETQ. CDR3 in amino acids: CASSLGAGGNQPQHF. CDR3 nucleotide sequence: TGCGCCAGCAGCTTAGGGGCAGGGGGTAATCAGCCCCAGCATTTT.

The V call is TRBV7-2, the J call TRBJ2-3, with D hard to call. Germline-derived CDR1 and CDR2 are SGHTA and FQGNSA. The ends were cut back, 5 bases at V and 1 base at J, with 7 bases in the middle. The CDR3 is 13 residues long. The CDR3 loop reads CASSATGTDTQYF. CDR3 sequence (DNA): TGTGCCAGCAGCGCGACTGGCACAGATACGCAGTATTTT.

The rearrangement uses TRBV28 and TRBJ1-2, with a tentative D call TRBD1 (6 bases). V shed 7 bases and J shed 0 bases, with 15 bases lying between them. The CDR3 has 15 residues. CDR1 is MDHEN and CDR2 is SYDVKM in the germline V gene. Here the CDR3 reads CASNAGAEANYGYTF. The CDR3 nucleotides are TGTGCCAGCAACGCGGGGGCAGAAGCTAACTATGGCTACACCTTC.

The chain combines TRBV19 with TRBJ2-2; 9 bases agree with TRBD1. Germline CDR1 reads LNHDA; CDR2 reads SQIVND (reference sequence). The CDR3 runs 15 residues. V trimming: 10 bases; J trimming: 3 bases; junction bases outside the gene matches: 9. Written as DNA, the CDR3 is TGTGCCACCCGGGACAGGGTAGGGGACACCGGGGAGCTGTTTTTT. Amino acid sequence: CATRDRVGDTGELFF.

The chain couples TRBV10-2 to TRBJ2-5, with D perhaps TRBD2 (5 bases). Germline-derived CDR1 and CDR2 are WSHSY and SAAADI. The length of the CDR3 is 14 residues. Trimming pared 8 bases from V and 5 bases from J, leaving 18 bases between. In DNA form, the CDR3 reads TGCGCCAGCGTGGGGTCGGGATGGGATGAGACCCAGTACTTC. Translating gives CASVGSGWDETQYF.

The chain uses TRBV7-9 and TRBJ1-4; D not resolved. V was cut by 10 bases and J by 4 bases, with 13 bases left in between. The CDR3 spans 13 residues. Germline V gene sequence: CDR1 SEHNR, CDR2 FQNEAQ (reference sequence). CDR3 nucleotide sequence: TGTGCCATCACGGAGGGCATTAATGAAAAACTGTTTTTT. Translating gives CAITEGINEKLFF. The entire variable domain, with the rest obtained from reference TRBV7-9 and TRBJ1-4, is as follows: DTGVSQNPRHKITKRGQNVTFRCDPISEHNRLYWYRQTLGQGPEFLTYFQNEAQLEKSRLLSDRFSAERPKGSFSTLEIQRTEQGDSAMYLCAITEGINEKLFFGSGTQLSVL.

The chain carries TRBV11-2 and TRBJ2-6, with D uncertain. This CDR3 has 15 residues. V gave up 0 bases and J gave up 0 bases, with 3 bases separating them. Germline V gene data show CDR1 as SGHAT and CDR2 as FQNNGV. CDR3 DNA sequence: TGTGCCAGCAGCTTAGACCTCTCTGGGGCCAACGTCCTGACTTTC. The encoded protein is CASSLDLSGANVLTF.